This TCR beta chain was identified during a study of identical twins. This clonotype appeared once. Trimming took off 2 bases at V and 1 base at J, with 17 bases between the two ends. The CDR3 covers 17 residues. The germline V gene encodes CDR1 SGHTA and CDR2 FQGNSA. TCRdb redid the calling of the 5' RACE reads with MiXCR, one entry per CDR3 protein. The sample carries roughly 480,000 distinct CDR3 sequences, 24% recorded once. These data were likewise used in another study, on T cells expressing NK-cell markers. According to that study: Repertoires of TCR beta were obtained from T cells sorted as CD3+CD56+NKG2C+, CD3+CD56+NKG2C- and CD3+CD56-NKG2C+.

The chain carries TRBV7-2 and TRBJ2-5; D is perhaps TRBD2 (7 bases). The TCR was taken from a woman younger than 35 in good health. Sequenced material: CD4+ T cells sorted from blood. The CDR3 protein is CASSLPLRGGPQETQYF. CDR3 nucleotide sequence: TGTGCCAGCAGCTTACCACTAAGGGGGGGGCCCCAAGAGACCCAGTACTTC.